These 32 T cell receptor beta chains were sequenced from one sample in a study of identical twins. TCRdb passed the 5' RACE reads through MiXCR, listing each CDR3 protein once. The sample has about 720,000 distinct CDR3 sequences, approximately 18% seen once. The sample was also linked to a second study, of T cells expressing NK-cell markers.

The specimen sequenced was PBMCs. These receptors originate from a woman between 18 and 29 years old in good health.

This sequence joins TRBV5-8 and TRBJ2-3; possibly TRBD1 for D (5 bases). The CDR3 contains 15 residues. The germline V gene has CDR1 SGHTS and CDR2 YDEGEE. Trimming pared 4 bases from V and 1 base from J, leaving 13 bases between. CDR3 sequence: CASSGWGGGTDTQYF. CDR3 DNA: TGTGCCAGCAGCGGGTGGGGCGGAGGCACAGATACGCAGTATTTT.

CDR3 bases: TGTGCCAGCAGCACGGGGCCGTCGAGCTCCTACGAGCAGTACTTC. Amino acids: CASSTGPSSSYEQYF. The J gene is TRBJ2-7, the V gene TRBV5-5, with D possibly called TRBD1 or TRBD2 (5 bases each). Trimming left V 4 bases short and J 0 bases short, with 14 bases between. Germline V gives CDR1 SGHKS, CDR2 YYEKEE (reference sequence). The CDR3 extends over 15 amino acids.

The chain uses TRBV20-1 and TRBJ2-1; TRBD2 agrees at 8 bases. Germline V gene data show CDR1 as DFQATT and CDR2 as SNEGSKA (reference sequence). The CDR3 spans 14 residues. Trimming at V came to 2 bases and at J to 3 bases, leaving 3 bases not matched to a gene. The CDR3 loop is CSARSGLDYNEQFF. CDR3 coding DNA: TGCAGTGCTAGATCGGGACTAGACTACAATGAGCAGTTCTTC.

Concerning this clonotype itself: No conserved phenylalanine or tryptophan is present at the end of the CDR3, so a read error is the likely explanation. The V and J genes are TRBV25-1 and TRBJ2-1; 11 positions agree with TRBD2. Germline-derived CDR1 and CDR2 are MGHDK and SYGVNS. The CDR3 loop spans 16 amino acids. V trimming: 5 bases; J trimming: 8 bases; junction bases outside the gene matches: 11. As DNA, the CDR3 is TGTGCCAGCAGTATCCATAGCGGGAGGGTAGGAGATGAGCAGTTCTTA. This gives the protein CASSIHSGRVGDEQFL.

This clonotype came up a few times. CDR3 bases: TGCAGTGCTCCCTGGCGGGAGGTCGGGACCCAGTACTTC. This translates into CSAPWREVGTQYF. This chain links TRBV20-1 with TRBJ2-5; TRBD2 aligns across 8 bases. Losses at the gene ends were 5 bases for V and 7 bases for J; bases not matched to a gene: 9. Germline CDR1 and CDR2: DFQATT and SNEGSKA (reference sequence). The CDR3 covers 13 residues.

This clonotype was counted at least ten times. CDR3 in amino acids: CASSLGSTDTQYF. The CDR3 nucleotides read TGTGCCAGCAGTTTAGGGAGCACAGATACGCAGTATTTT. V is TRBV12-3 or TRBV12-4 and J is TRBJ2-3; no clear D gene. The length of the CDR3 is 13 residues. V was cut by 1 base and J by 0 bases, with 2 bases left in between.

The chain joins TRBV7-9 to TRBJ2-5, with 7 positions matching TRBD1. Per the germline V gene, CDR1 is SEHNR and CDR2 is FQNEAQ (reference sequence). V gave up 5 bases and J gave up 4 bases; unmatched junction bases: 7. The CDR3 length is 14 residues. The CDR3 DNA is TGTGCCAGCAGCCACGACAGGGCGCGAGAGACCCAGTACTTC. Its translation is CASSHDRARETQYF.

This clonotype has more than one count but fewer than ten. The chain combines TRBV5-1 with TRBJ2-7; 12 bases are shared with TRBD2. Germline trimming cut 4 bases from V and 2 bases from J; bases unmatched to any gene: 4. Germline V gene sequence: CDR1 SGHRS, CDR2 YFSETQ. The CDR3 covers 15 residues. The DNA of the CDR3 is TGCGCCAGCAGCCGGACTAGCGGGGATGCCTACGAGCAGTACTTC. Residues: CASSRTSGDAYEQYF. Full variable domain (rest looked up from reference TRBV5-1 and TRBJ2-7): KAGVTQTPRYLIKTRGQQVTLSCSPISGHRSVSWYQQTPGQGLQFLFEYFSETQRNKGNFPGRFSGRQFSNSRSEMNVSTLELGDSALYLCASSRTSGDAYEQYFGPGTRLTVT.

The chain has TRBV10-3 and TRBJ2-7; TRBD1 is a possible D gene (7 bases). With 6 bases removed from V and 6 bases from J, the gap between germline ends came to 15 bases. Germline V CDR1 and CDR2: ENHRY, SYGVKD. This CDR3 has 13 residues. The CDR3 region has the DNA TGTGCCATCAGGGGCGGGACAGAACTCGAGCAGTACTTC. It encodes CAIRGGTELEQYF.

The sample holds many counts of this clonotype. V and J are TRBV3-1 and TRBJ2-5; D unresolved. The CDR3 sequence is 12 residues long. In germline, CDR1 is LGHDT, CDR2 YNNKEL (reference sequence). V was clipped by 2 bases and J by 0 bases, with 1 base between them. CDR3 residues: CASSQNQETQYF. The CDR3 DNA reads TGTGCCAGCAGCCAAAACCAAGAGACCCAGTACTTC.

This chain uses TRBV5-6 with TRBJ2-2; TRBD2 matches at 7 bases. The germline CDR1 and CDR2 sequences are SGHDT and YYEEEE. Germline trimming cut 0 bases from V and 1 base from J; bases unmatched to any gene: 6. The length of the CDR3 is 17 residues. The CDR3 region has the DNA TGTGCCAGCAGCTTGGTTTTATCGGGAGGGAACACCGGGGAGCTGTTTTTT. Residues: CASSLVLSGGNTGELFF. Variable domain in full (rest from reference TRBV5-6 and TRBJ2-2): DAGVTQSPTHLIKTRGQQVTLRCSPKSGHDTVSWYQQALGQGPQFIFQYYEEEERQRGNFPDRFSGHQFPNYSSELNVNALLLGDSALYLCASSLVLSGGNTGELFFGEGSRLTVL.

The sample holds a few counts of this clonotype. The rearrangement uses TRBV10-1 and TRBJ2-7, with 10 nucleotides matching TRBD2. Looked up from germline, CDR1 is WNHNN and CDR2 is SYGVQD (reference sequence). V was clipped by 4 bases and J by 6 bases; unmatched bases: 12. The CDR3 has 16 amino acids. CDR3 region: CASSVKREGRLCEQYF. DNA of the CDR3: TGCGCCAGCAGTGTAAAGCGGGAGGGCCGGCTTTGCGAGCAGTACTTC.

The V call is TRBV10-3, the J call TRBJ2-1; 14 bases are shared with TRBD2. Germline-derived CDR1 and CDR2 are ENHRY and SYGVKD. V dropped 6 bases and J dropped 7; count of bases not matched to a gene: 8. The CDR3 has 16 residues. The CDR3 here is CAIRTETSGGANEQFF. The CDR3 nucleotides read TGTGCCATCAGAACCGAGACTAGCGGGGGGGCAAATGAGCAGTTCTTC.

This rearrangement joins TRBV19 to TRBJ1-2; no reliable D call. CDR1 LNHDA and CDR2 SQIVND come from the germline V gene (reference sequence). V lost 6 bases and J 2 bases, leaving 10 bases between the germline ends. CDR3 length: 13 amino acids. DNA for the CDR3: TGTGCCAGTAGACCGGAAAACAACTATGGCTACACCTTC. Encoded protein: CASRPENNYGYTF.

The rearrangement links TRBV10-3 to TRBJ2-1; TRBD2 aligns across 12 bases. Trimming cost V 4 bases and J 9 bases; bases outside gene matches: 1. CDR1 and CDR2 from the germline V gene are ENHRY and SYGVKD. The CDR3 sequence is 13 residues long. Here the CDR3 reads CAISGGLAGEQFF. CDR3 DNA: TGTGCCATCAGTGGGGGACTAGCGGGTGAGCAGTTCTTC.

There are a few counts of this clonotype. This sequence joins TRBV20-1 and TRBJ1-5; the match to TRBD1 covers 7 bases. With V trimmed by 4 bases and J by 1 base, 4 bases remained unmatched. Germline loops: CDR1 DFQATT, CDR2 SNEGSKA (reference sequence). The CDR3 covers 14 residues. The CDR3 DNA reads as TGCAGTGCTACTCCGGGACAGAGCAATCAGCCCCAGCATTTT. This gives the protein CSATPGQSNQPQHF.

This clonotype was seen a few times. The J gene is TRBJ1-6, the V gene TRBV6-1; 8 nucleotides align to TRBD1. The length of the CDR3 is 15 residues. V shed 7 bases and J 7 bases; nucleotides not matched to a gene: 9. Germline-derived CDR1 and CDR2 are MNHNS and SASEGT. CDR3 in amino acids: CASTKPGQANSPLHF. CDR3 nucleotides: TGTGCCAGCACTAAACCGGGACAGGCAAATTCACCCCTCCACTTT.

The rearrangement links TRBV2 to TRBJ2-2; tentatively, D is TRBD1 (5 bases). Germline V lookup: CDR1 SNHLY, CDR2 FYNNEI. This CDR3 comprises 13 residues. With 6 bases removed from V and 6 bases from J, the gap between germline ends came to 11 bases. CDR3 protein: CASRGVGPGELFF. The DNA of the CDR3 is TGTGCCAGCAGAGGGGTTGGGCCCGGGGAGCTGTTTTTT.

The chain couples TRBV19 to TRBJ2-7; D ambiguous. The length of the CDR3 is 14 residues. Trimming left V 3 bases short and J 5 bases short, with 14 bases between. Germline lookup yields CDR1 LNHDA and CDR2 SQIVND (reference sequence). The CDR3, as DNA: TGTGCCAGTAGTATGAATCCCCCAGTTGACGAGCAGTACTTC. Encoded protein: CASSMNPPVDEQYF.

The genes are TRBV3-1 and TRBJ2-3; perhaps D is TRBD1 or TRBD2 (6 bases each). This CDR3 region has 13 residues. Trimming took 5 bases from V and 10 from J, leaving 16 bases between them. Germline V CDR1 and CDR2: LGHDT, YNNKEL (reference sequence). CDR3 loop: CASSTGAGTSQYF. Written as DNA, the CDR3 is TGTGCCAGCAGCACGGGGGCCGGGACCTCGCAGTATTTT.

This chain links TRBV20-1 with TRBJ2-5; 11 bases align to TRBD2. The germline V gene encodes CDR1 DFQATT and CDR2 SNEGSKA (reference sequence). CDR3 length: 15 residues. With 4 bases clipped from V and 4 bases from J, the junction kept 8 bases outside the gene matches. CDR3 region: CSATSGTSGRETQYF. CDR3 in DNA: TGCAGTGCTACCTCCGGGACTAGCGGACGAGAGACCCAGTACTTC.

This clonotype was picked up a small number of times. The J gene is TRBJ1-5, the V gene TRBV15, with 7 bases identical to TRBD1. Trimming at V came to 1 base and at J to 1 base, leaving 4 bases not matched to a gene. The CDR3 length is 16 residues. Germline CDR1 is LNHNV and CDR2 is YYDKDF (reference sequence). DNA for the CDR3: TGTGCCACCAGCAGAGCCGGGACAGCAAGCAATCAGCCCCAGCATTTT. Its translation is CATSRAGTASNQPQHF.

V usage is TRBV5-1 and J usage is TRBJ1-4; TRBD1 is a possible D gene (5 bases). Trimming shortened V by 0 bases and J by 8 bases, and 14 bases separated the two germline ends. The CDR3 is 15 residues long. Germline CDR1 and CDR2: SGHRS and YFSETQ. The CDR3 sequence: CASSLATGLGEKLFF. DNA of the CDR3: TGCGCCAGCAGCTTGGCAACGGGGCTGGGGGAAAAACTGTTTTTT.

This clonotype occurred once. The V call is TRBV20-1, the J call TRBJ2-3, with TRBD2 matching 12 bases. CDR1 DFQATT and CDR2 SNEGSKA come from the germline V gene (reference sequence). The CDR3 length is 17 residues. The J segment lost 0 bases and the V segment lost 6 bases, leaving 10 bases of the junction unmatched. For the CDR3, the DNA is TGCAGTGCGACCCTTGGACTAGCGGGAAGGAGCACAGATACGCAGTATTTT. Encoded protein: CSATLGLAGRSTDTQYF.

This chain connects TRBV20-1 to TRBJ2-3; 9 positions agree with TRBD2. Trimming took 5 bases from V and 0 from J; bases not matched to a gene: 9. Germline lookup yields CDR1 DFQATT and CDR2 SNEGSKA (reference sequence). The CDR3 runs to 16 residues. The CDR3 DNA sequence: TGCAGTGCTCGCGGGGCTAGCGGGATTAGCACAGATACGCAGTATTTT. Its protein is CSARGASGISTDTQYF.

This clonotype was seen a handful of times. The rearrangement uses TRBV10-3 and TRBJ1-2; 9 nucleotides match TRBD1. Germline V gene lookup returns CDR1 ENHRY and CDR2 SYGVKD. V dropped 6 bases and J dropped 6; count of bases not matched to a gene: 8. This CDR3 is 14 amino acids long. The CDR3 nucleotides are TGTGCCATCAGACCCCGGGACAGGGACCATGGCTACACCTTC. This sequence encodes CAIRPRDRDHGYTF.

J is TRBJ2-2 and V is TRBV29-1; TRBD1 is a possible D gene (6 bases). Germline CDR1 SQVTM, CDR2 ANQGSEA. The CDR3 sequence is 15 residues long. V was cut by 6 bases and J by 6 bases, with 20 bases left in between. This chain's CDR3 is CSVTIPGHPPGELFF. The CDR3 region has the DNA TGCAGCGTGACGATCCCGGGACACCCGCCCGGGGAGCTGTTTTTT.

This clonotype was seen only a few times. CDR3 sequence reads: CASSPTGTGATEAFF. The CDR3, as DNA: TGTGCCAGCAGTCCTACCGGGACAGGGGCTACTGAAGCTTTCTTT. The chain employs TRBV7-9 and TRBJ1-1; TRBD1 matches at 10 bases. CDR1 is SEHNR and CDR2 is FQNEAQ in the germline V gene (reference sequence). The CDR3 has 15 amino acids. V was clipped by 6 bases and J by 5 bases; unmatched bases: 9.

V and J are TRBV12-5 and TRBJ1-2; D possibly corresponds to TRBD1 (5 bases). This CDR3 spans 14 amino acids. CDR1 and CDR2 (germline): LGHNT, FRNRAP. Trimming left V 5 bases short and J 6 bases short, with 16 bases between. CDR3 nucleotide sequence: TGTGCTAGTGGTACCCCCCAGGGACGGGATGGCTACACCTTC. Its translation is CASGTPQGRDGYTF. The whole variable domain, remainder taken from reference TRBV12-5 and TRBJ1-2, is DARVTQTPRHKVTEMGQEVTMRCQPILGHNTVFWYRQTMMQGLELLAYFRNRAPLDDSGMPKDRFSAEMPDATLATLKIQPSEPRDSAVYFCASGTPQGRDGYTFGSGTRLTVV.

The chain couples TRBV6-1 to TRBJ2-1; 8 bases are shared with TRBD1. Per germline, CDR1 MNHNS and CDR2 SASEGT. Trimming took 6 bases from V and 13 from J; bases not matched to a gene: 11. The CDR3 consists of 13 residues. CDR3 protein: CASSSTWTGPQFF. In nucleotides, the CDR3 is TGTGCCAGCAGCTCGACCTGGACAGGGCCCCAGTTCTTC.

This clonotype came up a few times. This chain uses TRBV4-3 with TRBJ2-7; TRBD1 matches at 10 bases. V lost 2 bases and J lost 3; bases outside the gene matches: 4. The CDR3 length is 15 residues. Germline-derived CDR1 and CDR2 are LGHNA and YSLEER. CDR3 sequence: CASSQKRTGGYEQYF. DNA for the CDR3: TGCGCCAGCAGCCAAAAAAGGACAGGGGGCTACGAGCAGTACTTC.

This clonotype has a handful of counts. The chain couples TRBV5-1 to TRBJ2-1, with 7 nucleotides matching TRBD2. Germline V gene data show CDR1 as SGHRS and CDR2 as YFSETQ. J gave up 7 bases and V 0 bases, and 7 bases lay outside the gene matches. The CDR3 extends over 15 amino acids. Written as DNA, the CDR3 is TGCGCCAGCAGCTTGGGGGGGGGAGACCGGAATGAGCAGTTCTTC. Its translation: CASSLGGGDRNEQFF.